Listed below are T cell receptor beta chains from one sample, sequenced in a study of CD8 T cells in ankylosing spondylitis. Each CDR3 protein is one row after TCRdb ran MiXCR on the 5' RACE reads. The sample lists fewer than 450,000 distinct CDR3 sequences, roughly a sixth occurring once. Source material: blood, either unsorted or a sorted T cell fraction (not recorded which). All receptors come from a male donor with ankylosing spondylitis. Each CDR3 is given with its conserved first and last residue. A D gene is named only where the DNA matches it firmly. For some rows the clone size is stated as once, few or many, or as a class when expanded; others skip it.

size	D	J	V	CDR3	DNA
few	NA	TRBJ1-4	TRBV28	CASSLFGEVKLFF	TGTGCCAGCAGTTTATTTGGAGAGGTAAAACTGTTTTTT
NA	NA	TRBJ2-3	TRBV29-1	CSVDRVLGTQYF	TGCAGCGTTGACAGGGTTCTGGGTACGCAGTATTTT
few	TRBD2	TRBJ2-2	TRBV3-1	CASSRTSGSSGELFF	TGTGCCAGCAGCCGTACTAGCGGGAGCTCCGGGGAGCTGTTTTTT
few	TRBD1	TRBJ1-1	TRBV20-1	CSARGPGGLNTEAFF	TGCAGTGCTAGGGGCCCAGGGGGTCTGAACACTGAAGCTTTCTTT
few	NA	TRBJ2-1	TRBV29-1	CSVEDTNPQQFF	TGCAGCGTTGAAGATACCAACCCTCAGCAGTTCTTC
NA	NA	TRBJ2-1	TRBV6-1	CASSAPYSYNEQFF	TGTGCCAGCAGTGCACCCTACTCCTACAATGAGCAGTTCTTC
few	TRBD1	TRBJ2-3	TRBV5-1	CASSFKTGGPDTQYF	TGCGCCAGCAGTTTCAAAACAGGGGGCCCCGATACGCAGTATTTT
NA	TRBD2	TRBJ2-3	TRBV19	CASSSLAGPHTDTQYF	TGTGCCAGTAGTAGCTTAGCGGGGCCGCACACAGATACGCAGTATTTT
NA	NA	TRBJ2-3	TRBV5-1	CASSPDPHRQADTQYF	TGCGCCAGCAGCCCGGACCCTCACCGACAGGCAGATACGCAGTATTTT
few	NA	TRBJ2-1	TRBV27	CASRVEADSYNEQFF	TGTGCCAGCAGAGTCGAGGCAGACTCCTACAATGAGCAGTTCTTC
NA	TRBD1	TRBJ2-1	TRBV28	CASSFIRQGSYNEQFF	TGTGCCAGCAGTTTCATCCGACAGGGATCCTACAATGAGCAGTTCTTC
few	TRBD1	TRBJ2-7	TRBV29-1	CSVGGNRGFSSYEQYF	TGCAGCGTTGGGGGCAACAGGGGCTTTTCGTCCTACGAGCAGTACTTC
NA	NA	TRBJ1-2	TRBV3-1	CASSFGPSGNYGYTF	TGTGCCAGCAGCTTTGGACCCTCCGGTAACTATGGCTACACCTTC
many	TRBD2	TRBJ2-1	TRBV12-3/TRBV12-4	CASSLSLGTSGYNEQFF	TGTGCCAGCAGTTTATCCTTAGGGACTAGCGGGTACAATGAGCAGTTCTTC
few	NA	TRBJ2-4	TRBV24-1	CATSDSTPANIQYF	TGTGCCACCAGTGATTCGACCCCGGCGAACATTCAGTACTTC
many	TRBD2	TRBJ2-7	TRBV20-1	CSATLAVRLPYEQYF	TGCAGTGCCACACTAGCGGTAAGACTTCCGTACGAGCAGTACTTC
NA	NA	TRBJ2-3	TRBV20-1	CSAGPEVLDTQYF	TGCAGTGCGGGACCGGAGGTTTTAGATACGCAGTATTTT
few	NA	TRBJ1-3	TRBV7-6	CASSAELHSGNTIYF	TGTGCCAGCAGCGCTGAATTACACTCTGGAAACACCATATATTTT
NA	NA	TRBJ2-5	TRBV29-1	CSVDRGAETQYF	TGCAGCGTTGACAGGGGCGCAGAGACCCAGTACTTC
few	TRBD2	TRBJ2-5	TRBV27	CASSGIGLAEETQYF	TGTGCCAGCAGCGGTATTGGACTAGCGGAAGAGACCCAGTACTTC
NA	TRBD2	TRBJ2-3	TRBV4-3	CASSQSSGTQYF	TGCGCCAGCAGCCAAAGTAGCGGGACGCAGTATTTT
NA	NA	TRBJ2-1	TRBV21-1	CASSKTSGGYEQFF	TGTGCCAGCAGCAAAACTAGCGGGGGGTATGAGCAGTTCTTC
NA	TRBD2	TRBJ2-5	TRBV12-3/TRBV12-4	CASSLSPTSGRLGETQYF	TGTGCCAGCAGTTTGTCTCCGACTAGCGGGAGGCTTGGAGAGACCCAGTACTTC
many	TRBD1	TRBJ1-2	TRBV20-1	CSAPDRGNYGYTF	TGCAGTGCCCCGGACAGGGGGAACTATGGCTACACCTTC
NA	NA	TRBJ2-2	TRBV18	CASSPAGPNTGELFF	TGTGCCAGCTCACCGGCGGGACCGAACACCGGGGAGCTGTTTTTT
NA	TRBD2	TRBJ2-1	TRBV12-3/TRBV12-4	CASSPPSGGRNNEQSF	TGTGCCAGCAGTCCACCTAGCGGGGGGCGCAACAATGAGCAGTCCTTC
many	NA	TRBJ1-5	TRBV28	CASSRTYSNQPQHF	TGTGCCAGCAGCCGGACTTATAGCAATCAGCCCCAGCATTTT
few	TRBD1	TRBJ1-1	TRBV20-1	CSATQDRGPTEAFF	TGCAGTGCTACCCAGGACAGGGGGCCCACTGAAGCTTTCTTT
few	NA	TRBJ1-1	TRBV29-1	CSVGNRDTEAFF	TGCAGCGTTGGGAACCGGGACACTGAAGCTTTCTTT
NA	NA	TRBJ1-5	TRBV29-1	CSVASGVANQPQHF	TGCAGCGTTGCTTCTGGGGTTGCCAATCAGCCCCAGCATTTT
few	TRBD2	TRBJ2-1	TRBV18	CASVPLAAYNEQFF	TGTGCCAGCGTACCACTAGCGGCGTACAATGAGCAGTTCTTC
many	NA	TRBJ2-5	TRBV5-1	CARRDRRLTVKTQYF	TGCGCCAGGAGGGACCGGCGTCTGACCGTTAAGACCCAGTACTTC
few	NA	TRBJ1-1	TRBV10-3	CAISEPGTSTTEAFF	TGTGCCATCAGTGAGCCTGGGACCTCCACCACTGAAGCTTTCTTT
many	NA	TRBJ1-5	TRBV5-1	CASSLGLNQPQHF	TGCGCCAGCAGCTTGGGACTAAATCAGCCCCAGCATTTT
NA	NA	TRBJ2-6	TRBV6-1	CASSRAPRTSGANVLTF	TGTGCCAGCAGCCGGGCCCCAAGGACCTCTGGGGCCAACGTCCTGACTTTC
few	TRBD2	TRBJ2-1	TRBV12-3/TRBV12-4	CASSRTSGNFGEQFF	TGTGCCAGCAGCCGGACTAGCGGGAATTTCGGTGAGCAGTTCTTC
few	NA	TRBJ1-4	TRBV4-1	CASSQRAKETGNEKLFF	TGCGCCAGCAGCCAAAGGGCTAAAGAGACAGGCAATGAAAAACTGTTTTTT
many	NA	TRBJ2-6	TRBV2	CARTMTGANVLTF	TGTGCCAGAACAATGACTGGGGCCAACGTCCTGACTTTC
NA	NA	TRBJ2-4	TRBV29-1	CSVAGDTFSKNIQYF	TGCAGCGTTGCGGGGGACACCTTTTCCAAAAACATTCAGTACTTC
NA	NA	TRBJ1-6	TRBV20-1	CSASWGTNSPLHF	TGCAGTGCTAGTTGGGGGACGAATTCACCCCTCCACTTT
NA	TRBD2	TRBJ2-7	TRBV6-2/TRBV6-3	CASSYGGGPPYEQYF	TGTGCCAGCAGTTACGGGGGGGGTCCCCCCTACGAGCAGTACTTC
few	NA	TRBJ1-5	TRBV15	CATSRGIEGKYQPQHF	TGTGCCACCAGCAGAGGGATTGAGGGCAAGTATCAGCCCCAGCATTTT
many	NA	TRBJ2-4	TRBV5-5	CASSSYSENIQYF	TGTGCCAGCAGCTCCTACAGCGAAAACATTCAGTACTTC
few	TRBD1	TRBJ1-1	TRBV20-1	CSARKGGFMNTEAFF	TGCAGTGCTAGGAAAGGGGGCTTTATGAACACTGAAGCTTTCTTT
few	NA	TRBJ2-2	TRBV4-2	CASSHYQTGQNTGELFF	TGTGCCAGCAGCCATTATCAGACAGGCCAGAACACCGGGGAGCTGTTTTTT
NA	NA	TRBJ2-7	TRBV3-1	CASSWTWRGPYEQYF	TGTGCCAGCAGCTGGACTTGGAGGGGTCCCTACGAGCAGTACTTC
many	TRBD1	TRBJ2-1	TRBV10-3	CAIMVGTGGNNEQFF	TGTGCCATCATGGTCGGGACAGGGGGGAACAATGAGCAGTTCTTC
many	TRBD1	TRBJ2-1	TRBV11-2	CASSSRQGVSYNEQFF	TGTGCCAGCAGCTCACGACAGGGGGTTTCCTACAATGAGCAGTTCTTC
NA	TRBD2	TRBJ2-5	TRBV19	CASSMIAGAYLETQYF	TGTGCCAGTAGTATGATAGCGGGGGCCTACTTAGAGACCCAGTACTTC
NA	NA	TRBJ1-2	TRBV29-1	CSVEYLRGGSSYGYTF	TGCAGCGTTGAATATCTCCGAGGGGGTTCTAGCTATGGCTACACCTTC
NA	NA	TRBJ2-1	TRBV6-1	CASSERSGSSYNEQFF	TGTGCCAGCAGTGAAAGGTCGGGGAGCTCCTACAATGAGCAGTTCTTC
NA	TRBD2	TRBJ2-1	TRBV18	CASSQEPGLAHNEQFF	TGTGCCAGCTCACAAGAGCCGGGACTAGCCCACAATGAGCAGTTCTTC
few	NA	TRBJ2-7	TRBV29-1	CSVELRRNIGEQYF	TGCAGCGTTGAGCTCCGACGGAACATTGGCGAGCAGTACTTC
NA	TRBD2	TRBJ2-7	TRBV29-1	CSVEAGAGIYEQYF	TGCAGCGTTGAAGCGGGAGCGGGGATCTACGAGCAGTACTTC
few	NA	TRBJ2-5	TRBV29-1	CSVGLGHSPETQYF	TGCAGCGTTGGCCTGGGACATTCCCCGGAGACCCAGTACTTC